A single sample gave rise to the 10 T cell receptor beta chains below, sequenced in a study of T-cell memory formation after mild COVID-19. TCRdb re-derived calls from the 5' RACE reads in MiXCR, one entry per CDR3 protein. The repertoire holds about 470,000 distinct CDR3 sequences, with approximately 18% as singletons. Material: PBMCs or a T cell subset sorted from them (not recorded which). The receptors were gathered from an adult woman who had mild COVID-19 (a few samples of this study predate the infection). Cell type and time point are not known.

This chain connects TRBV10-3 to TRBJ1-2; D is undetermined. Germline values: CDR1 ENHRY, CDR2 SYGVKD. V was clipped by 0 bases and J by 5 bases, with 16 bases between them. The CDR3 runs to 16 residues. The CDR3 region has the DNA TGTGCCATCAGTGAGTCGACGGGTAGATCCCATTATGGCTACACCTTC. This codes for CAISESTGRSHYGYTF.

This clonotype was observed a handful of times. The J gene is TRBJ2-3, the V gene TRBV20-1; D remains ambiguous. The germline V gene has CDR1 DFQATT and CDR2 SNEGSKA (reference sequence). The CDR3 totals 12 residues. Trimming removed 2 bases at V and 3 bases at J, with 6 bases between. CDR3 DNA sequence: TGCAGTGCTAGATTTGGGACAGATACGCAGTATTTT. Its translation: CSARFGTDTQYF.

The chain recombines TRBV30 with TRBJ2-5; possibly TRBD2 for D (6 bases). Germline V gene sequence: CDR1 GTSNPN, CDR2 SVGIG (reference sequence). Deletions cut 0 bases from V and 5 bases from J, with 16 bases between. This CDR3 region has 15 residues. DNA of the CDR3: TGTGCCTGGAGTGTACGCCTGGGGGGATGGGAGACCCAGTACTTC. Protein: CAWSVRLGGWETQYF.

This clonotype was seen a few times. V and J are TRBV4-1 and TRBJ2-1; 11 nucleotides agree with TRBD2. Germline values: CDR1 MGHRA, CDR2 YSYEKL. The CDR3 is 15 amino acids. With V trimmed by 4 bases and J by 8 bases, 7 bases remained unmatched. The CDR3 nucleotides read TGCGCCAGCAGCCCTTATAGCGGGGGGGCCCATGAGCAGTTCTTC. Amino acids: CASSPYSGGAHEQFF.

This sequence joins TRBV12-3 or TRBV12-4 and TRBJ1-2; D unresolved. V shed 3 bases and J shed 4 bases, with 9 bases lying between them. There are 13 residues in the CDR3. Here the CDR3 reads CASSFMGGYGYTF. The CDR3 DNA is TGTGCCAGCAGTTTCATGGGCGGCTATGGCTACACCTTC.

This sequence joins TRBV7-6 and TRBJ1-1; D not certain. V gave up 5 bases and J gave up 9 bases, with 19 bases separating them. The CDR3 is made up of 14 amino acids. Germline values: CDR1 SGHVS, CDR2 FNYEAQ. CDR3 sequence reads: CASSPDIIETKAFF. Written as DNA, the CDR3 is TGTGCCAGCAGCCCAGACATAATCGAAACAAAAGCTTTCTTT.

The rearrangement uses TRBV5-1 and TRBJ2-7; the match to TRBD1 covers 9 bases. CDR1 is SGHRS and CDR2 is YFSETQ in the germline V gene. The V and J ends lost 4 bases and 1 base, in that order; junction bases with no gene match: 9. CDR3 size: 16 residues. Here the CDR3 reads CASSDGPGTGSYEQYF. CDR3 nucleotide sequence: TGCGCCAGCAGCGACGGACCCGGGACAGGGTCCTACGAGCAGTACTTC.

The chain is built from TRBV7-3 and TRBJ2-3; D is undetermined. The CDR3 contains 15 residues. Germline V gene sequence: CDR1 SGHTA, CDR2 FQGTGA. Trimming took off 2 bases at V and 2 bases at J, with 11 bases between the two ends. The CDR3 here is CASSLGQAYTDTQYF. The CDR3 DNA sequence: TGTGCCAGCAGCTTAGGGCAGGCCTACACAGATACGCAGTATTTT.

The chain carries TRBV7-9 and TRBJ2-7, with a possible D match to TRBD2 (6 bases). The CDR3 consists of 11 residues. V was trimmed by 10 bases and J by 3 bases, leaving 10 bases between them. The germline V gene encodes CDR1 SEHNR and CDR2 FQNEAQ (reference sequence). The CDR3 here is CATGGLYEQYF. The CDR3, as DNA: TGTGCCACCGGGGGACTCTACGAGCAGTACTTC.

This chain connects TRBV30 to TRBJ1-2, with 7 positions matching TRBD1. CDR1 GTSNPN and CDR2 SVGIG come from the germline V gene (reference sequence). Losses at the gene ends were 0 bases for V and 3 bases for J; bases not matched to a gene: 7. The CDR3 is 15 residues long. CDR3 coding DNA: TGTGCCTGGAGTGTAGACAACAGGGGCTACTATGGCTACACCTTC. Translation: CAWSVDNRGYYGYTF.